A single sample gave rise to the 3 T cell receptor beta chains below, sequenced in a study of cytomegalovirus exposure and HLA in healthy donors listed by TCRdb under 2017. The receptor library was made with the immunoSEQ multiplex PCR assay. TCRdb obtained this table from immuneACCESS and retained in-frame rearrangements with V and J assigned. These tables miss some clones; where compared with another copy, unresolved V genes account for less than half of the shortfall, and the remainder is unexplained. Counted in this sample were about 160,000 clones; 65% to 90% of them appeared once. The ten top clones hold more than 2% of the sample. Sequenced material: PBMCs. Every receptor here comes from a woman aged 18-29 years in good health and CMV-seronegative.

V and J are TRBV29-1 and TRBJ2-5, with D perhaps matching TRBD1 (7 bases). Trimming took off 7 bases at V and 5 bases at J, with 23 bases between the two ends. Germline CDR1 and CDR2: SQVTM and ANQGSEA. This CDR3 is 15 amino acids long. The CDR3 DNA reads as TGCAGCGCACTCCTCTCAGGGGGGCCAGGGGAGACCCAGTACTTC. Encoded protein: CSALLSGGPGETQYF. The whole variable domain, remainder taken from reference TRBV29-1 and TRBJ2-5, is SAVISQKPSRDICQRGTSLTIQCQVDSQVTMMFWYRQQPGQSLTLIATANQGSEATYESGFVIDKFPISRPNLTFSTLTVSNMSPEDSSIYLCSALLSGGPGETQYFGPGTRLLVL.

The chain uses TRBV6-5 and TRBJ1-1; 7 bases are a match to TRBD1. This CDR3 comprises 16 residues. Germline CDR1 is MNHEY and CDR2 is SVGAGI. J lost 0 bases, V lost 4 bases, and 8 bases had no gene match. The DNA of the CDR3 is TGTGCCAGCAGTTTTTCCGGACAGGCCCTGAACACTGAAGCTTTCTTT. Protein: CASSFSGQALNTEAFF.

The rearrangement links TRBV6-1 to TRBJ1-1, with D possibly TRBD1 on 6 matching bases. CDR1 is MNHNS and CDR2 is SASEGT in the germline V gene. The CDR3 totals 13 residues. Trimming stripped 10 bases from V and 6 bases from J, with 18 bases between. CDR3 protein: CATSTGSGPEAFF. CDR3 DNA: TGTGCCACCTCGACAGGCAGCGGTCCTGAAGCTTTCTTT.